This T cell receptor (beta chain) is from a study of T-cell memory formation after mild COVID-19. TCRdb used MiXCR to reprocess the 5' RACE reads, holding one entry per CDR3 protein. In the table there are 150,000 to 200,000 distinct CDR3 sequences, about a fifth of which are singletons. CDR3 size: 15 residues. Germline V lookup: CDR1 MDHEN, CDR2 SYDVKM. V was shortened by 3 bases and J by 5 bases, with 16 bases between the two germline ends. This clonotype came up a few times. V usage is TRBV28 and J usage is TRBJ2-5; D is possibly TRBD1 (5 bases). Sequences were obtained from PBMCs or a T cell subset sorted from them (not recorded which). The receptor was derived from a man between 18 and 29 years old who had mild COVID-19 (a few samples of this study predate the infection). Cell type and time point are not known. The CDR3 reads CASSFGQGNVETQYF. CDR3 DNA sequence: TGTGCCAGCAGTTTCGGTCAGGGTAACGTGGAGACCCAGTACTTC.